These 22 T cell receptor beta chains were all obtained from the same sample, sequenced in a study of blood T cell repertoires in COVID-19. TCRdb's copy holds only in-frame clones and misses some; the assay was immunoSEQ multiplex PCR. This sample has under 250,000 clones; more than 70% occur once, and the top ten carry 10% to 15%. What was sequenced was peripheral blood. Receptors were obtained from a human donor in a cohort sampled during active COVID-19.

The CDR3: CASSRDTGSYEQYF. The CDR3 coding sequence is TGTGCCAGTTCCCGGGACACTGGCTCCTACGAGCAGTACTTC. The rearrangement links TRBV6-5 to TRBJ2-7, with D maybe TRBD1 (6 bases). Trimming left V 9 bases short and J 0 bases short, with 15 bases between. The CDR3 is 14 amino acids. CDR1 MNHEY and CDR2 SVGAGI come from the germline V gene.

This clone has more than one count but fewer than ten. The chain uses TRBV6-5 and TRBJ1-5, with 11 bases matching TRBD1. V gave up 6 bases and J gave up 6 bases; unmatched junction bases: 4. The CDR3 loop spans 14 amino acids. CDR1 and CDR2 (germline): MNHEY, SVGAGI. Written as DNA, the CDR3 is TGTGCCAGCAGAAGGACAGGGGGCGTTCAGCCCCAGCATTTT. It specifies CASRRTGGVQPQHF.

The chain's CDR3 is CASSPVGTGDGYTF. Written as DNA, the CDR3 is TGTGCCAGCAGCCCCGTGGGGACAGGGGATGGCTACACCTTC. The rearrangement uses TRBV7-8 and TRBJ1-2; 10 bases are a match to TRBD1. From germline, CDR1 is SGHVS and CDR2 FQNEAQ. This CDR3 contains 14 residues. V shed 5 bases, J shed 6 bases, and the junction held 6 bases outside the gene matches.

This clone was counted once. The J gene is TRBJ1-5, the V gene TRBV28; D may be TRBD1 (6 bases). The CDR3 extends over 14 amino acids. CDR1 and CDR2 (germline): MDHEN, SYDVKM. Deletions cut 5 bases from V and 5 bases from J, with 13 bases between. CDR3 loop: CASSRTGIYQPQHF. The CDR3 DNA follows: TGTGCCAGCAGTCGCACAGGGATATATCAGCCCCAGCATTTT.

The rearrangement uses TRBV6-2 or TRBV6-3 and TRBJ2-2, with a possible D match to TRBD1 (5 bases). The CDR3 loop spans 18 amino acids. From germline, CDR1 is MNHEY and CDR2 SVGEGT. Trimming took off 5 bases at V and 0 bases at J, with 19 bases between the two ends. The CDR3 spells CASSTRQRTLANTGELFF. For the CDR3, the DNA is TGTGCCAGCAGTACCCGACAGAGAACACTTGCGAACACCGGGGAGCTGTTTTTT.

This sequence joins TRBV9 and TRBJ2-1; TRBD2 is a possible D gene (6 bases). CDR3 length: 12 amino acids. Per the germline V gene, CDR1 is SGDLS and CDR2 is YYNGEE. V was clipped by 6 bases and J by 10 bases, with 14 bases between them. In DNA form, the CDR3 reads TGTGCCAGCACCGGGGGTGGGACGGAGCAGTTCTTC. Amino acid sequence: CASTGGGTEQFF.

The chain couples TRBV7-2 to TRBJ2-1; 9 bases line up with TRBD1. Germline CDR1 and CDR2: SGHTA and FQGNSA. The CDR3 is made up of 14 amino acids. The J segment lost 7 bases and the V segment lost 9 bases, leaving 10 bases of the junction unmatched. CDR3 sequence (DNA): TGTGCCAGTTCACAGGGGGCCGGAGTGAATGAGCAGTTCTTC. It is translated as CASSQGAGVNEQFF.

This clone was counted only a few times. This rearrangement joins TRBV5-1 to TRBJ2-3; D perhaps matches TRBD1 (6 bases). The CDR3 covers 15 residues. V dropped 4 bases and J dropped 2 bases, with 14 bases sitting between them. Per the germline V gene, CDR1 is SGHRS and CDR2 is YFSETQ. CDR3 region: CASSARTANTDTQYF. In nucleotides, the CDR3 is TGCGCCAGCAGCGCCCGGACAGCCAACACAGATACGCAGTATTTT.

The table lists this clone with a few counts. The germline gene is not matched at one end of the junction; a read error may be the cause. This chain links TRBV7-7 with TRBJ1-6, with TRBD1 matching over 9 bases. This CDR3 region has 18 residues. Germline-derived CDR1 and CDR2 are SSHAT and FNYEAQ (reference sequence). CDR3 bases: TGTGCTAGCAGGTTGAGATGGCCGGGACAGGGAGTCAATTCACCCCTCCACTTT. It is translated as CASRLRWPGQGVNSPLHF.

The chain carries TRBV14 and TRBJ2-5, with TRBD2 identical over 7 bases. The V gene end was trimmed by 3 bases and the J gene end by 5 bases; junction bases not matched to a gene: 3. CDR1 and CDR2 from the germline V gene are SGHDN and FVKESK. The CDR3 is 13 amino acids. The CDR3 region has the DNA TGTGCCAGCAGCCAGGGGGGGATGGAGACCCAGTACTTC. It encodes CASSQGGMETQYF.

The gene calls are TRBV5-1 and TRBJ2-3; weak D call: TRBD2 (5 bases). Germline assignment: CDR1 SGHRS and CDR2 YFSETQ. Trimming shortened V by 6 bases and J by 3 bases, and 11 bases separated the two germline ends. This CDR3 comprises 13 residues. The CDR3, as DNA: TGCGCCAGCACGAGGGAGCGGACAGATACGCAGTATTTT. This translates into CASTRERTDTQYF.

This clone has a handful of counts. DNA for the CDR3: TGTGCCACCAGTGACCCCGGACGGGACTCTGGAAACACCATATATTTT. Translation: CATSDPGRDSGNTIYF. The rearrangement links TRBV24-1 to TRBJ1-3; D gene uncertain. The CDR3 is 16 amino acids. The germline CDR1 and CDR2 sequences are KGHDR and SFDVKD. Deletions cut 4 bases from V and 0 bases from J, with 12 bases between.

By sample share, this clone is medium-sized. This chain connects TRBV10-3 to TRBJ1-6, with TRBD1 matching over 8 bases. The V segment lost 6 bases and the J segment 9 bases; nucleotides outside the gene matches: 4. This CDR3 region has 13 residues. Germline V gene data show CDR1 as ENHRY and CDR2 as SYGVKD. The chain's CDR3 is CAISGQGSSPLHF. The CDR3 nucleotides are TGTGCCATCAGCGGACAGGGTAGTTCACCCCTCCACTTT.

Comments on this clone: Other nucleotide sequences in the sample specify the same CDR3. The chain carries TRBV5-1 and TRBJ1-1; weak D call: TRBD1 (5 bases). The length of the CDR3 is 13 residues. Trimming took 3 bases from V and 1 from J, leaving 7 bases between them. CDR1 is SGHRS and CDR2 is YFSETQ in the germline V gene. CDR3 DNA: TGCGCCAGCAGCTCTCAGGGGAACACTGAAGCTTTCTTT. Its translation: CASSSQGNTEAFF.

The chain has TRBV4-1 and TRBJ2-3, with 10 bases matching TRBD2. After removal of 6 bases from V and 2 bases from J, the junction contained 8 bases not matched to a gene. CDR1 and CDR2 (germline): MGHRA, YSYEKL. The CDR3 is made up of 16 amino acids. The CDR3 here is CASSGLAGVSTDTQYF. DNA of the CDR3: TGCGCCAGCAGTGGTCTAGCGGGGGTTTCCACAGATACGCAGTATTTT.

The V and J genes are TRBV6-5 and TRBJ1-6; D is ambiguous. Trimming cost V 7 bases and J 9 bases, with 19 bases left between them. Germline V CDR1 and CDR2: MNHEY, SVGAGI. This CDR3 contains 15 residues. The CDR3 DNA sequence: TGTGCCAGCACCCCCTCGGAGGGTTTTAGTTCACCCCTCCACTTT. Translated: CASTPSEGFSSPLHF.

Worth noting for this clone: Within the sample, other DNA sequences also encode this same CDR3. The chain recombines TRBV3-1 (or the pseudogene TRBV3-2) with TRBJ1-3; 7 bases are a match to TRBD1. The V gene's germline CDR1 is LGHDT and CDR2 YNNKEL (reference sequence). The CDR3 is 16 amino acids. The junction had 6 bases not matched to a gene; V was cut back by 4 bases and J by 0 bases. CDR3 residues: CASSPRDRNSGNTIYF. In DNA, the CDR3 is TGTGCCAGCAGCCCCCGGGACAGAAACTCTGGAAACACCATATATTTT.

DNA for the CDR3: TGTGCCAGTAATCAGGGATATAATTCACCCCTCCACTTT. Protein sequence: CASNQGYNSPLHF. The chain couples TRBV19 to TRBJ1-6; D perhaps matches TRBD1 (5 bases). The CDR3 runs 13 residues. V shed 7 bases and J shed 4 bases, with 8 bases lying between them. Germline V gene sequence: CDR1 LNHDA, CDR2 SQIVND (reference sequence).

The rearrangement joins TRBV3-1 (or the pseudogene TRBV3-2) to TRBJ2-7, with D tentatively TRBD2 (7 bases). The CDR3 is made up of 16 amino acids. Germline V gene lookup returns CDR1 LGHDT and CDR2 YNNKEL (reference sequence). Between the trimmed V and J ends, which lost 0 bases and 7 bases, there was a span of 19 bases. The CDR3 here is CASSQDIGGAQGEQYF. The DNA of the CDR3 is TGTGCCAGCAGCCAAGATATAGGGGGGGCCCAGGGGGAGCAGTACTTC.

The chain has TRBV4-2 and TRBJ2-3; 13 bases fit TRBD2. CDR1 and CDR2 (germline): LGHNA, YNFKEQ. The CDR3 runs 17 residues. The V and J ends lost 4 bases and 2 bases, in that order; junction bases with no gene match: 6. CDR3 bases: TGTGCCAGCAGCCGGACTAGCGGGGGAGCGGCCACAGATACGCAGTATTTT. It specifies CASSRTSGGAATDTQYF.

The chain combines TRBV19 with TRBJ1-1; TRBD1 might be the D (6 bases). This CDR3 spans 13 amino acids. V dropped 6 bases and J dropped 1 base, with 9 bases sitting between them. Germline CDR1 LNHDA, CDR2 SQIVND (reference sequence). CDR3 bases: TGTGCCAGTAGCCAGGGGAGGAACACTGAAGCTTTCTTT. Its translation is CASSQGRNTEAFF.

The J gene is TRBJ1-1, the V gene TRBV3-1 (or the pseudogene TRBV3-2); D gene unclear. V was cut by 5 bases and J by 5 bases, with 12 bases left in between. Germline values: CDR1 LGHDT, CDR2 YNNKEL (reference sequence). The CDR3 consists of 13 residues. DNA for the CDR3: TGTGCCAGCAGCTCCGGCCCAGGAACTGAAGCTTTCTTT. Amino acid sequence: CASSSGPGTEAFF.